The rows below give T cell receptor beta chains drawn from one sample of a study of blood T cell repertoires in COVID-19. Assay used: immunoSEQ multiplex PCR; TCRdb lists only in-frame clones, some missing. The table records 150,000 to 200,000 clones, 82% of them present only once. Sequencing input: peripheral blood. All receptors come from a woman aged 70-85 years with acute or convalescent COVID-19. Both conserved end residues are part of each CDR3. A D gene is named only where the DNA matches it firmly. Size is omitted from some rows. Given values are once, few, many or a class for expanded clones.

cdr3_aa cdr3_nt clone_size j_call v_call d_call
CASSLEAGGAKNIQYF TGTGCCAGCAGCTTAGAGGCGGGAGGAGCCAAAAACATTCAGTACTTC once TRBJ2-4 TRBV7-8 TRBD2
CASSLARSNTEAFF TGTGCCAGCAGCTTAGCGAGGTCGAACACTGAAGCTTTCTTT - TRBJ1-1 TRBV7-8 -
CASSSIGADTQYF TGTGCCAGCAGCTCAATCGGGGCAGATACGCAGTATTTT - TRBJ2-3 TRBV7-2 -
CASSRTSGGAGTDTQYF TGTGCCAGCAGTCGGACTAGCGGGGGAGCTGGCACAGATACGCAGTATTTT - TRBJ2-3 TRBV2 TRBD2
CASSSWTGGSRDNEQFF TGTGCCAGCAGTTCCTGGACAGGGGGTAGTAGGGACAATGAGCAGTTCTTC - TRBJ2-1 TRBV27 TRBD1
CASSLRRGTEAFF TGTGCCAGCAGCCTAAGAAGGGGGACTGAAGCTTTCTTT - TRBJ1-1 TRBV3-1/TRBV3-2 -
CASSPGTSGKPSYEQYF TGTGCCAGTAGTCCAGGGACTAGCGGTAAACCCTCCTACGAGCAGTACTTC - TRBJ2-7 TRBV19 TRBD2
CASKLQSAGGSGNTIYF TGTGCCAGCAAGTTACAGAGCGCGGGAGGCTCTGGAAACACCATATATTTT - TRBJ1-3 TRBV2 -
CASSHFNTEAFF TGCGCCAGCAGCCACTTTAACACTGAAGCTTTCTTT - TRBJ1-1 TRBV4-1 -
CASSLFDGLNQPQHF TGTGCCAGCAGCTTATTTGACGGACTGAATCAGCCCCAGCATTTT - TRBJ1-5 TRBV7-6 -
CASSLSGDYEQYF TGTGCCAGCAGTTTGTCGGGGGACTACGAGCAGTACTTC few TRBJ2-7 TRBV28 -
CASSLSSGGDWDEQFF TGTGCCAGCAGCTTATCTAGCGGGGGGGATTGGGATGAGCAGTTCTTC - TRBJ2-1 TRBV7-2 TRBD2
CASSPGTSGLEFHEQYF TGCGCCAGCAGCCCAGGGACATCGGGACTAGAGTTCCACGAGCAGTACTTC - TRBJ2-7 TRBV4-3 TRBD2
CASSKGLNTGELFF TGTGCCAGCAGCAAGGGACTTAACACCGGGGAGCTGTTTTTT once TRBJ2-2 TRBV7-3 -
CASSLFGPVGYSNQPQHF TGTGCCAGCAGTTTATTTGGGCCGGTTGGTTATAGCAATCAGCCCCAGCATTTT - TRBJ1-5 TRBV28 -
CASRSTGYQPQHF TGTGCCAGCAGATCGACAGGGTACCAGCCCCAGCATTTT - TRBJ1-5 TRBV7-2 TRBD1
CASSFRGVRNTEAFF TGTGCCAGCAGTTTCAGGGGCGTGAGGAACACTGAAGCTTTCTTT - TRBJ1-1 TRBV27 -
CALERTSRNEQFF TGTGCCCTGGAAAGGACTAGCAGAAATGAGCAGTTCTTC - TRBJ2-1 TRBV30 TRBD2
CASSLQIAGGEFF TGTGCCAGCAGTTTGCAAATAGCGGGAGGGGAGTTCTTC - TRBJ2-1 TRBV6-2/TRBV6-3 TRBD2
CSVAGSGSHNEQFF TGCAGCGTTGCCGGGTCGGGATCCCACAATGAGCAGTTCTTC - TRBJ2-1 TRBV29-1 -
CASSSGTQQETQYF TGTGCCAGCAGCTCCGGGACACAACAAGAGACCCAGTACTTC - TRBJ2-5 TRBV2 -
CASRGPMNTEAFF TGTGCCAGCAGGGGCCCGATGAACACTGAAGCTTTCTTT - TRBJ1-1 TRBV7-9 -
CASSLGAGGTNSPLHF TGCGCCAGCAGCTTGGGGGCAGGGGGTACGAATTCACCCCTCCACTTT - TRBJ1-6 TRBV5-1 TRBD1
CASTIPGEKLFF TGTGCCAGCACCATACCGGGTGAAAAACTGTTTTTT - TRBJ1-4 TRBV12-3/TRBV12-4 -
CASSFVPGDGYTF TGTGCCAGCAGCTTCGTGCCGGGGGATGGCTACACCTTC - TRBJ1-2 TRBV7-2 -
CASSPTPGTGYSGANVLTF TGTGCCAGCAGTCCCACCCCCGGGACAGGCTACTCTGGGGCCAACGTCCTGACTTTC - TRBJ2-6 TRBV6-4 TRBD1
CASSEDREAPLHF TGTGCCAGCAGTGAAGACAGGGAAGCACCCCTCCACTTT - TRBJ1-6 TRBV6-1 -
CASSYTLHLRHSNQPQHF TGTGCCAGCAGTTACACCCTACACTTACGACATAGCAATCAGCCCCAGCATTTT few TRBJ1-5 TRBV6-2/TRBV6-3 -
CASSLAWDRGQNTEAFF TGCGCCAGCAGCTTGGCCTGGGACAGGGGACAGAACACTGAAGCTTTCTTT - TRBJ1-1 TRBV5-1 TRBD1
CASSAPERGYHEQYF TGTGCCAGCAGTGCCCCCGAGCGGGGGTATCACGAGCAGTACTTC - TRBJ2-7 TRBV6-6 TRBD2
CASSYSAVYGYTF TGTGCCAGCAGTTACTCGGCAGTCTATGGCTACACCTTC - TRBJ1-2 TRBV6-5 -
CAWSVGRDTQYF TGTGCCTGGAGTGTAGGGAGGGATACGCAGTATTTT - TRBJ2-3 TRBV30 -
CASSRGQGTSPLHF TGTGCCAGCAGTAGAGGACAGGGAACTTCACCCCTCCACTTT - TRBJ1-6 TRBV6-6 TRBD1
CASSVGQGSYGYTF TGCGCCAGCAGTGTCGGACAGGGGAGCTATGGCTACACCTTC - TRBJ1-2 TRBV10-1 TRBD1
CASSRVDGGSPLHF TGTGCCAGCAGCCGGGTCGACGGGGGTTCACCCCTCCACTTT - TRBJ1-6 TRBV3-1/TRBV3-2 -
CAWRQDREPLHF TGTGCCTGGAGGCAGGACAGGGAACCCCTCCACTTT - TRBJ1-6 TRBV30 TRBD1
CASSYSKGANEKLFF TGTGCCAGCAGTTACTCGAAAGGGGCTAATGAAAAACTGTTTTTT once TRBJ1-4 TRBV6-6 -
CASSVGQGDYGYTF TGTGCCAGCAGCGTTGGACAGGGAGACTATGGCTACACCTTC - TRBJ1-2 TRBV6-5 TRBD1
CASSPFQGNTEAFF TGCGCCAGCAGCCCCTTTCAGGGTAACACTGAAGCTTTCTTT - TRBJ1-1 TRBV5-1 -
CASSLKGEQFF TGTGCCAGCAGCTTAAAGGGGGAGCAGTTCTTC - TRBJ2-1 TRBV11-2 -
CASSPGQPSTDTQYF TGTGCCAGCAGCCCGGGACAACCTAGCACAGATACGCAGTATTTT - TRBJ2-3 TRBV11-2 -
CASTVGGDYYGYTF TGTGCCAGCACGGTTGGGGGGGACTACTATGGCTACACCTTC - TRBJ1-2 TRBV7-9 -
CAWSVSGMAQHF TGTGCCTGGAGTGTATCGGGGATGGCCCAGCATTTT - TRBJ1-5 TRBV30 -
CASSPAGGPQYEQYF TGTGCCAGCTCACCAGCGGGAGGCCCACAGTACGAGCAGTACTTC - TRBJ2-7 TRBV18 TRBD2
CATSKQGTNYGYTF TGTGCCACCAGTAAACAGGGGACTAACTATGGCTACACCTTC - TRBJ1-2 TRBV24-1 TRBD1
CASSWKIRDRDTEAFF TGTGCCAGCAGTTGGAAGATCCGGGACAGGGACACTGAAGCTTTCTTT - TRBJ1-1 TRBV28 TRBD1
CASSRHRDYSRKDTQYF TGTGCCAGCAGCCGCCACCGGGACTACAGCCGTAAGGATACGCAGTATTTT - TRBJ2-3 TRBV3-1/TRBV3-2 TRBD2
CASSWDRGSNQPQHF TGTGCCAGCTCATGGGACAGGGGGAGCAATCAGCCCCAGCATTTT few TRBJ1-5 TRBV18 TRBD1
CASSLASGGIYEQYF TGCGCCAGCAGCTTGGCCTCAGGGGGCATCTACGAGCAGTACTTC - TRBJ2-7 TRBV5-1 TRBD1
CASSDPDRGYGYTF TGTGCCAGCAGTGACCCGGACAGGGGCTATGGCTACACCTTC - TRBJ1-2 TRBV25-1 TRBD1
CSVDGTGGRNEQYF TGCAGCGTCGACGGGACAGGGGGCCGGAACGAGCAGTACTTC - TRBJ2-7 TRBV29-1 TRBD1
CASSSQGARTEAFF TGTGCCAGCAGCTCCCAGGGGGCGCGGACTGAAGCTTTCTTT - TRBJ1-1 TRBV3-1/TRBV3-2 TRBD1